The T cell receptor beta chain described here comes from a study of cytotoxic CD8 clonotypes in ibrutinib-treated CLL. Study at large: The study included approximately 10 relapsed/refractory and about 16 treatment-naive patients; fewer than 18 had IGHV unmutated disease. Patients attained some 25 partial and 2 complete responses; at median about 74 months, around 15 remained remitted while around twelve progressed.

Assay used: immunoSEQ multiplex PCR; TCRdb lists only in-frame clones, some missing. This sample has around 26,000 clones; approximately 85% occur once, and the top ten carry approximately 8%. Note on this clone: The antigen is undetermined.

Study-wide results and caveats: Among the clonotypes, public ones were uncommon and contracted or held stable on treatment. Age-matched healthy donor levels were exceeded by baseline clonality, which tracked circulating CD8+ T-cell counts.

This sample comprised PBMCs, obtained after 24 months of ibrutinib treatment. The sequence was collected from a human donor with chronic lymphocytic leukemia.

For the CDR3, the DNA is TGTGCCAGCAGCTTGGCCGCTGTTCTAGGTGGCTACACCTTC. Translation gives CASSLAAVLGGYTF. The chain links TRBV5-4 to TRBJ1-2, with D hard to call. CDR3 length equals 14 residues. V was clipped by 0 bases and J by 7 bases, with 13 bases between them. The germline gives CDR1 SGHNT, CDR2 YYREEE (reference sequence).